The sequence of this TCR beta chain was determined in a study of long-term antiretroviral therapy in people with HIV. Version v3.0 of the immunoSEQ assay was performed at survey level. Assay used: immunoSEQ multiplex PCR; TCRdb lists only in-frame clones, some missing. The table lists 35,000 to 45,000 clones, 75% to 90% of them singletons. This clone was picked up one time. Its antigen is undetermined. Study-wide results and caveats: Comparison with controls showed narrower CDR3 length ranges in HIV repertoires.

Sequences were derived from unsorted PBMCs, sampled 3.4 years after starting antiretroviral therapy. This sequence originates from a man aged 25-45 years with HIV.

In DNA, the CDR3 is TGTGCCAGCAGCTTACAGGAGGGGACAGGGTGGGCTCCCGGGGAGCTGTTTTTT. Translation: CASSLQEGTGWAPGELFF. The V and J genes are TRBV7-8 and TRBJ2-2; 9 bases align to TRBD1. Unmatched junction bases numbered 13, after V lost 2 bases and J lost 6 bases. Per germline, CDR1 SGHVS and CDR2 FQNEAQ. The CDR3 extends over 18 amino acids.